This T cell receptor (beta chain) was identified during a study of blood T cell repertoires in COVID-19. Study-wide context: T cells, B-cell-depleted T cells, or PBMCs provided the cDNA or gDNA that served as material.

TCRdb's table, derived via immunoSEQ multiplex PCR, lists solely in-frame clones and lacks some. The profile covers 300,000 to 400,000 clones, with 70% to 90% appearing a single time and roughly 4% taken by the ten largest. The trim removed 3 bases at V and 2 bases at J, leaving 6 bases unmatched. The CDR3 totals 16 residues. Germline lookup yields CDR1 MDHEN and CDR2 SYDVKM. The chain couples TRBV28 to TRBJ2-2, with 7 bases aligning to TRBD2. The sequenced material came from peripheral blood. The clonotype comes from a woman in her fifties or sixties with active or convalescent COVID-19. CDR3 coding DNA: TGTGCCAGCAGTTTCTTTCTAGCGGCAAACACCGGGGAGCTGTTTTTT. Its protein is CASSFFLAANTGELFF.